This T cell receptor beta chain was recorded in a study of blood T cell repertoires in COVID-19. Study-level background: Donors in the United States, Italy and Spain gave samples during acute or convalescent COVID-19. The cDNA or gDNA used as material had been derived from T cells, B-cell-depleted T cells, or PBMCs.

V lost 6 bases and J lost 3; bases outside the gene matches: 8. The germline gives CDR1 MNHEY, CDR2 SVGEGT. This CDR3 spans 15 amino acids. This clone was seen once. Per the original data handling: Amplification with reference gene primers provided the estimates of nucleated cell counts. The data were produced by immunoSEQ multiplex PCR, yet TCRdb's version contains in-frame clones alone and is incomplete. That table supplies the V and J calls and clone size; D and trimming were determined from the DNA. The sample holds 200,000 or so clones, roughly 81% seen once. V and J are TRBV6-2 or TRBV6-3 and TRBJ2-3, with 8 bases aligning to TRBD2. Sequencing was carried out using peripheral blood. The sequence derives from a man aged 45 to 65 who had recovered from COVID-19. The CDR3 nucleotides are TGTGCCAGCAGCACCGGGACTAGTGGGACAGATACGCAGTATTTT. It translates to CASSTGTSGTDTQYF.